The sequence of this T cell receptor (beta chain) was determined in a study of T cells in Graves' hyperthyroidism and ophthalmopathy. Study-wide background: Peripheral blood samples were taken at initial diagnosis, prior to any treatment.

In its sample, this clonotype was seen many times. The antigen is undetermined. Study results and limitations: Most thyroid clonotypes with frequency above 0.001 were detected in blood.

Amplification of TCR beta CDR3 regions was performed using RNA transcripts as template. During a first-round RT-PCR of the TCR CDR3, the HTBI primer set was used. Each CDR3 protein gets one entry after TCRdb re-called the multiplex PCR reads with MiXCR. The sample consists of about 520,000 distinct CDR3 sequences, roughly 24% of them appearing once. Germline CDR1 reads LGHNA; CDR2 reads YNFKEQ. There are 19 residues in the CDR3. V gave up 2 bases and J gave up 2 bases, with 24 bases separating them. Material for sequencing was blood. The gene calls are TRBV4-2 and TRBJ1-2; D possibly corresponds to TRBD1 (5 bases). The TCR was taken from a woman aged 25 to 39 with Graves' ophthalmopathy. In DNA form, the CDR3 reads TGTGCCAGCAGCCAAAGGTTCGCGACAGACACAAGAGAAAACTATGGCTACACCTTC. It translates to CASSQRFATDTRENYGYTF.